These 25 T cell receptor beta chains came from one sample sequenced in a study of blood T cell repertoires in COVID-19. TCRdb's copy holds only in-frame clones and misses some; the assay was immunoSEQ multiplex PCR. The sample shows some 85,000 clones, roughly nine tenths of them seen only once. The sequenced material came from peripheral blood. Receptor source: a man in his fifties with acute or convalescent COVID-19.

The chain joins TRBV5-1 to TRBJ2-7; 12 positions match TRBD2. V shed 3 bases and J 7 bases; nucleotides not matched to a gene: 5. The germline CDR1 and CDR2 sequences are SGHRS and YFSETQ. The CDR3 runs to 14 residues. The DNA of the CDR3 is TGCGCCAGCAGCTCCGGACTAGCGGGACAAGAGCAGTACTTC. Protein sequence: CASSSGLAGQEQYF.

The rearrangement joins TRBV2 to TRBJ2-7; D might be TRBD1 (6 bases). CDR3 length: 15 residues. The V end lost 1 base, the J end lost 3 bases, and 13 bases lay between the germline ends. CDR1 is SNHLY, CDR2 FYNNEI, per germline. CDR3 in amino acids: CASSEGAGEFYEQYF. CDR3 coding DNA: TGTGCCAGCAGTGAAGGCGCAGGGGAATTCTACGAGCAGTACTTC.

The chain has TRBV4-1 and TRBJ2-3, with 8 bases fitting TRBD1. Per the germline V gene, CDR1 is MGHRA and CDR2 is YSYEKL. This CDR3 has 16 amino acids. V lost 0 bases to trimming and J lost 1 base; unmatched junction nucleotides: 3. The CDR3 loop is CASSQEKTGGTDTQYF. CDR3 DNA: TGCGCCAGCAGCCAAGAAAAGACAGGGGGCACAGATACGCAGTATTTT.

The chain has TRBV4-1 and TRBJ1-4, with D possibly TRBD1 on 6 matching bases. CDR1 MGHRA and CDR2 YSYEKL come from the germline V gene. The CDR3 spans 16 residues. V lost 0 bases and J lost 6, with 14 bases in between. This CDR3 reads CASSQDPQGWDEKLFF. As DNA, the CDR3 is TGCGCCAGCAGCCAAGATCCCCAGGGGTGGGATGAAAAACTGTTTTTT.

This clone was detected only once. The J gene is TRBJ1-3, the V gene TRBV30, with D maybe TRBD1 (5 bases). Per germline, CDR1 GTSNPN and CDR2 SVGIG (reference sequence). CDR3 length: 17 residues. Trimming shortened V by 3 bases and J by 11 bases, and 29 bases separated the two germline ends. CDR3 in DNA: TGTGCCTGGAGCTCCCGGGTTTCGGGTCTAGCGGGGGTATCCATATATTTT. Residues: CAWSSRVSGLAGVSIYF.

The chain employs TRBV7-2 and TRBJ2-1; TRBD2 matches 8 bases. V gave up 6 bases and J gave up 9 bases; unmatched junction bases: 13. Germline-derived CDR1 and CDR2 are SGHTA and FQGNSA. This CDR3 region has 15 residues. The CDR3: CASRFRGGPAFEQFF. CDR3 in DNA: TGTGCCAGCAGATTCCGGGGGGGCCCTGCTTTTGAGCAGTTCTTC.

This sequence joins TRBV19 and TRBJ1-2, with D tentatively TRBD1 (5 bases). V shed 4 bases and J shed 2 bases, with 11 bases lying between them. The CDR3 loop spans 14 amino acids. Germline V lookup: CDR1 LNHDA, CDR2 SQIVND (reference sequence). Written as DNA, the CDR3 is TGTGCCAGTAGTACGGACACCCAGAACTATGGCTACACCTTC. Residues: CASSTDTQNYGYTF.

The CDR3 nucleotides are TGTGCCAGCAGCCCCGCGGGTGGGAGCACCGGGGAGCTGTTTTTT. It is translated as CASSPAGGSTGELFF. This chain connects TRBV7-6 to TRBJ2-2, with a possible D match to TRBD2 (5 bases). The V gene's germline CDR1 is SGHVS and CDR2 FNYEAQ. Trimming stripped 5 bases from V and 4 bases from J, with 14 bases between. The CDR3 covers 15 residues.

The gene calls are TRBV5-1 and TRBJ1-3; perhaps TRBD1 as D (6 bases). The germline V gene encodes CDR1 SGHRS and CDR2 YFSETQ. V lost 4 bases and J 0 bases, leaving 17 bases between the germline ends. CDR3 size: 17 residues. Here the CDR3 DNA reads TGCGCCAGCAGCATGGACAGCAACAACCTCTCTGGAAACACCATATATTTT. It yields the protein CASSMDSNNLSGNTIYF. Together with reference TRBV5-1 and TRBJ1-3, the CDR3 gives the full variable domain: KAGVTQTPRYLIKTRGQQVTLSCSPISGHRSVSWYQQTPGQGLQFLFEYFSETQRNKGNFPGRFSGRQFSNSRSEMNVSTLELGDSALYLCASSMDSNNLSGNTIYFGEGSWLTVV.

The chain combines TRBV28 with TRBJ1-3; TRBD1 matches 8 bases. V gave up 2 bases and J gave up 1 base; unmatched junction bases: 7. Germline loops: CDR1 MDHEN, CDR2 SYDVKM. CDR3 length equals 17 residues. The CDR3 DNA follows: TGTGCCAGCAGTTTAAACCAGGGGGCCAGTTCTGGAAACACCATATATTTT. It encodes CASSLNQGASSGNTIYF.

This clone was detected only a few times. J is TRBJ1-4 and V is TRBV5-1; a weak D match, TRBD1 (5 bases). V shed 4 bases and J shed 8 bases, with 15 bases lying between them. CDR1 and CDR2 (germline): SGHRS, YFSETQ. The CDR3 covers 14 residues. DNA of the CDR3: TGCGCCAGCAGCCCCCCGGGTGGGGGGGAAAAACTGTTTTTT. Encoded protein: CASSPPGGGEKLFF.

V and J are TRBV12-3 or TRBV12-4 and TRBJ2-5; D gene uncertain. V lost 4 bases and J lost 1, with 7 bases in between. The CDR3 covers 13 residues. The CDR3 region has the DNA TGTGCCAGCAGTTCAGGCAGCCAAGAGACCCAGTACTTC. This encodes CASSSGSQETQYF.

This clone was seen a few times. The V call is TRBV28, the J call TRBJ1-2; weak D call: TRBD1 (6 bases). Trimming left V 6 bases short and J 4 bases short, with 12 bases between. The CDR3 totals 13 residues. The germline gives CDR1 MDHEN, CDR2 SYDVKM. The CDR3 loop reads CASSGTRPYGYTF. CDR3 bases: TGTGCCAGCAGCGGGACACGCCCCTATGGCTACACCTTC.

V usage is TRBV9 and J usage is TRBJ2-3, with 9 bases lining up with TRBD2. The CDR3 length is 14 residues. Germline V gene lookup returns CDR1 SGDLS and CDR2 YYNGEE. V shed 7 bases, J shed 0 bases, and the junction held 3 bases outside the gene matches. The CDR3 is CASGRGGSTDTQYF. Here the CDR3 DNA reads TGTGCCAGCGGGCGGGGGGGAAGCACAGATACGCAGTATTTT.

This rearrangement joins TRBV2 to TRBJ2-5; 9 bases are a match to TRBD1. With 5 bases clipped from V and 2 bases from J, the junction kept 3 bases outside the gene matches. The CDR3 spans 14 residues. Germline V gene lookup returns CDR1 SNHLY and CDR2 FYNNEI. Written as DNA, the CDR3 is TGTGCCAGCAGTAGACAGGGGGGACAAGAGACCCAGTACTTC. It specifies CASSRQGGQETQYF.

This clone was detected only once. The chain couples TRBV5-1 to TRBJ2-3; TRBD1 matches at 7 bases. The V segment lost 0 bases and the J segment 3 bases; nucleotides outside the gene matches: 7. This CDR3 contains 16 residues. CDR1 SGHRS and CDR2 YFSETQ come from the germline V gene. DNA for the CDR3: TGCGCCAGCAGCTTGGATGGCAGGGGGTGGACAGATACGCAGTATTTT. Its translation is CASSLDGRGWTDTQYF.

V and J are TRBV5-1 and TRBJ2-5; TRBD2 matches at 7 bases. V trimming: 4 bases; J trimming: 4 bases; junction bases outside the gene matches: 4. The CDR3 consists of 13 residues. Germline-derived CDR1 and CDR2 are SGHRS and YFSETQ. The CDR3 loop reads CASSRGGGETQYF. The DNA of the CDR3 is TGCGCCAGCAGCCGCGGGGGAGGAGAGACCCAGTACTTC.

The chain uses TRBV18 and TRBJ2-1, with 13 bases aligning to TRBD2. Germline V gives CDR1 KGHSH, CDR2 LQKENI. CDR3 length equals 15 residues. The V and J ends lost 5 bases and 4 bases, in that order; junction bases with no gene match: 2. CDR3 residues: CASSETSGGYNEQFF. CDR3 DNA: TGTGCCAGCTCAGAGACTAGCGGGGGGTACAATGAGCAGTTCTTC.

The rearrangement uses TRBV9 and TRBJ2-7, with 9 bases lining up with TRBD2. Germline trimming cut 0 bases from V and 0 bases from J; bases unmatched to any gene: 7. Germline assignment: CDR1 SGDLS and CDR2 YYNGEE. The CDR3 runs to 17 residues. Written as DNA, the CDR3 is TGTGCCAGCAGCGTAGGGGTTAGCGGGGGCCTCTCCTACGAGCAGTACTTC. Amino acid sequence: CASSVGVSGGLSYEQYF.

The V and J genes are TRBV6-6 and TRBJ1-1; D might be TRBD1 (6 bases). CDR3 length equals 15 residues. CDR1 and CDR2 (germline): MNHNY, SVGAGI (reference sequence). V lost 2 bases and J lost 10, with 20 bases in between. The CDR3 sequence: CASSYGAVGGEGAFF. The CDR3 nucleotides read TGTGCCAGCAGTTACGGGGCGGTTGGGGGCGAGGGAGCTTTCTTT.

The V gene is TRBV7-3, the J gene TRBJ2-1; the match to TRBD2 covers 15 bases. V lost 5 bases and J lost 10; bases outside the gene matches: 3. Germline V gives CDR1 SGHTA, CDR2 FQGTGA. The CDR3 runs 14 residues. CDR3 bases: TGTGCCAGCAGCCGGGGACTAGCGGGGGGAGAGCAGTTCTTC. Translation gives CASSRGLAGGEQFF.

The chain combines TRBV27 with TRBJ2-7; 10 bases match TRBD2. There are 16 residues in the CDR3. Germline CDR1 MNHEY, CDR2 SMNVEV (reference sequence). J lost 3 bases, V lost 4 bases, and 9 bases had no gene match. CDR3 amino acids: CASSSLSTSGVYEQYV. The CDR3 bases are TGTGCCAGCAGTTCTCTCTCAACTAGCGGGGTCTACGAGCAGTACGTC.

This clone was seen only a few times. The chain uses TRBV7-3 and TRBJ2-1; tentatively, D is TRBD2 (6 bases). This CDR3 is built from 16 residues. Trimming took 4 bases from V and 4 from J, leaving 17 bases between them. Germline V gene data show CDR1 as SGHTA and CDR2 as FQGTGA. CDR3 protein: CASSSRGGVEYNEQFF. CDR3 nucleotides: TGTGCCAGCAGCTCCCGTGGCGGGGTGGAGTACAATGAGCAGTTCTTC.

The chain employs TRBV2 and TRBJ1-2; no clear D. This CDR3 has 13 amino acids. Germline V gene data show CDR1 as SNHLY and CDR2 as FYNNEI. V lost 2 bases and J lost 8, with 12 bases in between. The CDR3 nucleotides are TGTGCCAGCAGTGAACAACGTTTCGAGGGCTACACCTTC. Translated: CASSEQRFEGYTF.

The chain links TRBV7-9 to TRBJ1-2; a possible D gene is TRBD1 (5 bases). V shed 1 base and J shed 4 bases, with 10 bases lying between them. This CDR3 is 14 amino acids long. CDR1 is SEHNR, CDR2 FQNEAQ, per germline (reference sequence). The CDR3 reads CASSLVAGPYGYTF. Here the CDR3 DNA reads TGTGCCAGCAGCTTAGTTGCAGGGCCCTATGGCTACACCTTC.